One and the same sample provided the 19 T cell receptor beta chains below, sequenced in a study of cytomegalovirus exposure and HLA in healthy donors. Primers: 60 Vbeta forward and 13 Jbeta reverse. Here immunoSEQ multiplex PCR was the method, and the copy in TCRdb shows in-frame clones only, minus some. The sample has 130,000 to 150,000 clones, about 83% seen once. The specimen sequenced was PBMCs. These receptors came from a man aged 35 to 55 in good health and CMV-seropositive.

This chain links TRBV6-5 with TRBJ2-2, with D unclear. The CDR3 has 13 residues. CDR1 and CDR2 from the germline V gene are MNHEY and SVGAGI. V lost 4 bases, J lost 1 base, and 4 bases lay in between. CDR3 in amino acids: CASSWQNTGELFF. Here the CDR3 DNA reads TGTGCCAGCAGTTGGCAGAACACCGGGGAGCTGTTTTTT.

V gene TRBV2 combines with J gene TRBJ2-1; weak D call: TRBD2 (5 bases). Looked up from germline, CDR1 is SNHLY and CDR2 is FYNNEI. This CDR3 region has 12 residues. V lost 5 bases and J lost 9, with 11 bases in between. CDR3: CASSREMVEQFF. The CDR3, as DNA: TGTGCCAGCAGTAGGGAGATGGTTGAGCAGTTCTTC.

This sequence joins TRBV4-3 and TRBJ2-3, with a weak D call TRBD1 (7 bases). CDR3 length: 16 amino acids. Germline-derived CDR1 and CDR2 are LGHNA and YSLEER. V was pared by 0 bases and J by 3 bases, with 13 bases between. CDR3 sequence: CASSQDWRGPTDTQYF. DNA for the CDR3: TGCGCCAGCAGCCAAGATTGGAGGGGGCCAACAGATACGCAGTATTTT.

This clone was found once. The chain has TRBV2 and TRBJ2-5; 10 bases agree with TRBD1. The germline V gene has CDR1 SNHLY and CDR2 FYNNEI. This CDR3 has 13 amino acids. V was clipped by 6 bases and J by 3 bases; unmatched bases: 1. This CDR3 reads CASRGTGEETQYF. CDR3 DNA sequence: TGTGCCAGCAGGGGGACAGGGGAAGAGACCCAGTACTTC.

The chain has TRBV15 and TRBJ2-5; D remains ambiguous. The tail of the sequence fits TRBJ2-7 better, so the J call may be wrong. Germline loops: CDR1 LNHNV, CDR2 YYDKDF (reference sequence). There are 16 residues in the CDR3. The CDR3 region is CATSRARDLFSYEQYF. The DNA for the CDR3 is TGTGCCACCAGCAGGGCTAGAGACTTATTCTCCTACGAGCAGTACTTC.

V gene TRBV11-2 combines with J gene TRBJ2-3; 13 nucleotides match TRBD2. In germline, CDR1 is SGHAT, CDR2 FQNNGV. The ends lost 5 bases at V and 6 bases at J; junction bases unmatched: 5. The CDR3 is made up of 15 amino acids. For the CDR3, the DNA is TGTGCCAGCAGCCGACTAGCGGGAGGTTCTGATACGCAGTATTTT. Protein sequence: CASSRLAGGSDTQYF.

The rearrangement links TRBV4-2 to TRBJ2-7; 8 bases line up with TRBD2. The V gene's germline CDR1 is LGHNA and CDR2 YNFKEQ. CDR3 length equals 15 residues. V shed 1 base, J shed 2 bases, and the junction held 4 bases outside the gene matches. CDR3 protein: CASSQVAGQAYEQYF. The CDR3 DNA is TGTGCCAGCAGCCAAGTAGCGGGGCAGGCCTACGAGCAGTACTTC.

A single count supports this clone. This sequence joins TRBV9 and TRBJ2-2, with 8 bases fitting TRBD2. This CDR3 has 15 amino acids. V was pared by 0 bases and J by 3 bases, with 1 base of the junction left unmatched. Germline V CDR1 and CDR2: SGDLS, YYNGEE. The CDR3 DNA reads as TGTGCCAGCAGCGTAGAACTAGCGGACACCGGGGAGCTGTTTTTT. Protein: CASSVELADTGELFF.

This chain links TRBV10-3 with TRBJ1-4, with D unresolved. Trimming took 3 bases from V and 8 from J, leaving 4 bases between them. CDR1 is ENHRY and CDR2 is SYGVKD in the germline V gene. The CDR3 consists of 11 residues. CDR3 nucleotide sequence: TGTGCCATCAGTGACGGGGAAAAACTGTTTTTT. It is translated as CAISDGEKLFF.

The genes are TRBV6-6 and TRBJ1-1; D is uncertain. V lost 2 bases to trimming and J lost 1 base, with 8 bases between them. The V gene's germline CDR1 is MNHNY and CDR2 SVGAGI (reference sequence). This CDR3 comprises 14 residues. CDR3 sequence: CASSYSTANTEAFF. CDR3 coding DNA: TGTGCCAGCAGTTACAGTACAGCGAACACTGAAGCTTTCTTT.

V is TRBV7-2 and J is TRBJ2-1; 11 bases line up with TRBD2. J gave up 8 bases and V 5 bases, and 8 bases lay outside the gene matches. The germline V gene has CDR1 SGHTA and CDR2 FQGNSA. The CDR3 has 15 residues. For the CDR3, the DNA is TGTGCCAGCAGCACAATAGCGGGAGGGCGGGATGAGCAGTTCTTC. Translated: CASSTIAGGRDEQFF.

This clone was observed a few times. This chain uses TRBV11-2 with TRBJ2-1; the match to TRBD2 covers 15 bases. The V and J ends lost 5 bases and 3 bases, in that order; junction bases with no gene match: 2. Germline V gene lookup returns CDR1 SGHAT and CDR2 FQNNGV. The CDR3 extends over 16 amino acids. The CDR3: CASSLGLAGGYNEQFF. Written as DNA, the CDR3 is TGTGCCAGCAGCCTGGGACTAGCGGGAGGCTACAATGAGCAGTTCTTC. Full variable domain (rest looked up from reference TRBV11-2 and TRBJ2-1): EAGVAQSPRYKIIEKRQSVAFWCNPISGHATLYWYQQILGQGPKLLIQFQNNGVVDDSQLPKDRFSAERLKGVDSTLKIQPAKLEDSAVYLCASSLGLAGGYNEQFFGPGTRLTVL.

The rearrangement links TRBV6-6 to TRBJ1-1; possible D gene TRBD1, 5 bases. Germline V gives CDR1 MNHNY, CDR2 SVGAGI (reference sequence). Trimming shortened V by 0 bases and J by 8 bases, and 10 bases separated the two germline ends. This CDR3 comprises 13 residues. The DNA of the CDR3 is TGTGCCAGCAGTTACTCCCCGGGGGTCGAAGCTTTCTTT. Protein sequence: CASSYSPGVEAFF.

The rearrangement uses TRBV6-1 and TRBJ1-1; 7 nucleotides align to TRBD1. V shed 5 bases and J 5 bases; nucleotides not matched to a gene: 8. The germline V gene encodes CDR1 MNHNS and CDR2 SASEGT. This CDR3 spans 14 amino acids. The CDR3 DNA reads TGTGCCAGCAGTCGAGCGACAGGGCGTACTGAAGCTTTCTTT. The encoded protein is CASSRATGRTEAFF.

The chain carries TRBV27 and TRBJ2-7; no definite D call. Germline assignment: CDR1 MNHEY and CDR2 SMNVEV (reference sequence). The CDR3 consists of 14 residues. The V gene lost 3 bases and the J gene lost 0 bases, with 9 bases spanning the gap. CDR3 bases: TGTGCCAGCAGTTTGGGCTACAGCTCCTACGAGCAGTACTTC. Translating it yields CASSLGYSSYEQYF.

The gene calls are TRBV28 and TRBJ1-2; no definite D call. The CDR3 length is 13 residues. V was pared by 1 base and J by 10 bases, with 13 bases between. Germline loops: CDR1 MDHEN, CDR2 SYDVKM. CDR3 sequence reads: CASSLSPGEFYTF. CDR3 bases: TGTGCCAGCAGTTTATCTCCCGGGGAGTTCTACACCTTC.

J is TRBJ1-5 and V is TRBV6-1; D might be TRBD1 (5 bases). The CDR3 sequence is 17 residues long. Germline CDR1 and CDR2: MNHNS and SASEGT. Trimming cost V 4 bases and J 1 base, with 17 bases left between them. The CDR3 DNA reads TGTGCCAGCAGTGTAACAGGCGCTTCTGGGAGCAATCAGCCCCAGCATTTT. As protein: CASSVTGASGSNQPQHF.

The CDR3 nucleotides are TGTGCCAGCAGCCCCCTAAGCTCCTACAATGAGCAGTTCTTC. This encodes CASSPLSSYNEQFF. V usage is TRBV14 and J usage is TRBJ2-1; D ambiguous. This CDR3 region has 14 residues. Germline-derived CDR1 and CDR2 are SGHDN and FVKESK. Trimming shortened V by 4 bases and J by 0 bases, and 7 bases separated the two germline ends.

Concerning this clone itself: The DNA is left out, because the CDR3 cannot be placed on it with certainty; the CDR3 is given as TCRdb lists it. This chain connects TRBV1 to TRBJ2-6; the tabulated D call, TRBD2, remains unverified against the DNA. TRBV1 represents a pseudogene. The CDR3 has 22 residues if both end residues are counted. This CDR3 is CTSSQDIGPWASGSSGANGLTF.